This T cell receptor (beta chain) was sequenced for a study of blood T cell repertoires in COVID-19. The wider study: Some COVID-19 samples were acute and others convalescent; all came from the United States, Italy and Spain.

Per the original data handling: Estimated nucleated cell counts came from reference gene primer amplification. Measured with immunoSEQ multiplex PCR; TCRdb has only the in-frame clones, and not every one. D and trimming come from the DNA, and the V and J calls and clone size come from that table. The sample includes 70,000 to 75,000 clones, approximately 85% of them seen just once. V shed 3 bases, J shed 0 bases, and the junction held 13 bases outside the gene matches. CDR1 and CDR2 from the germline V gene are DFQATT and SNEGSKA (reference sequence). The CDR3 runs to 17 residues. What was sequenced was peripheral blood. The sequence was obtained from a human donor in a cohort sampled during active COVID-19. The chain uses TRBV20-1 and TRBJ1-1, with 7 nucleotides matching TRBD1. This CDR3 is CSASWLKGGLMNTEAFF. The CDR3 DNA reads TGCAGTGCTAGTTGGCTAAAAGGGGGCTTAATGAACACTGAAGCTTTCTTT.